This TCR beta chain was obtained from a study of blood T cell repertoires in COVID-19. Study information: T cells, B-cell-depleted T cells, or PBMCs provided the cDNA or gDNA that served as material.

This CDR3 spans 15 amino acids. Germline CDR1 reads MNHEY; CDR2 reads SVGEGT. Trimming cost V 6 bases and J 0 bases, with 11 bases left between them. Clones were read by immunoSEQ multiplex PCR, and TCRdb kept only the in-frame ones, dropping some. The data hold a few hundred thousand clones, with roughly 87% observed a single time. This clone occurred once. The V gene is TRBV6-2 or TRBV6-3, the J gene TRBJ2-2, with D uncertain. The sequence derives from a woman in her forties or fifties who had recovered from COVID-19. The material sequenced was peripheral blood. CDR3 sequence (DNA): TGTGCCAGCAGCCTAACTACTCCGAACACCGGGGAGCTGTTTTTT. Protein product: CASSLTTPNTGELFF.